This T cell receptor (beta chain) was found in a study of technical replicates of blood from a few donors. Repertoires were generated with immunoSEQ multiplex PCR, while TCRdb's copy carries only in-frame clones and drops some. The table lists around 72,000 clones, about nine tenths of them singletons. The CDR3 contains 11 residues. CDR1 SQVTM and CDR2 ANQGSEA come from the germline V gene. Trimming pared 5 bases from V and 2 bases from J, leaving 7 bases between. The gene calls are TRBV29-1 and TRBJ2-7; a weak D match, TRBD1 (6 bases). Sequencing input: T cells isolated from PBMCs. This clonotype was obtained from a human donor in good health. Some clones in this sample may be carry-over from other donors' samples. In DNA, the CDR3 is TGCAGCGTTTCAGGGGCCTACGAGCAGTACTTC. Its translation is CSVSGAYEQYF.